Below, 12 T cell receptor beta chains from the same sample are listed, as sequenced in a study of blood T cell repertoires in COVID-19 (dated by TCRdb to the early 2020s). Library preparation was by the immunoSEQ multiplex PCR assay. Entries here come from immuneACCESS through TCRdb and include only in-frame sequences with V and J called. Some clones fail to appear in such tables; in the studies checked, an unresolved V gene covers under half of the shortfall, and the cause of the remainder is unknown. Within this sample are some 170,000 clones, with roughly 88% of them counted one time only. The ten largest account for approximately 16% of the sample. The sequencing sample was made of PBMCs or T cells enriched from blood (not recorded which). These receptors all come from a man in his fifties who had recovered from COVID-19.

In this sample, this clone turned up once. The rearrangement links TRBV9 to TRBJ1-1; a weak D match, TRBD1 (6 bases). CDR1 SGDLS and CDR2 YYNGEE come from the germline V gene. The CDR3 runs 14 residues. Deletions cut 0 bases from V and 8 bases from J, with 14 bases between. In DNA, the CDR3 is TGTGCCAGCAGCGTAGCCGGGGGGCAGGCCGAAGCTTTCTTT. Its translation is CASSVAGGQAEAFF.

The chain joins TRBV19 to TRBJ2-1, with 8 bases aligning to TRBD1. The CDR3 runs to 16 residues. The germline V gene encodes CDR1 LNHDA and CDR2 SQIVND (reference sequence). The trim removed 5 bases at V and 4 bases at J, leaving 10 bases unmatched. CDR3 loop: CASSAPGTGRYNEQFF. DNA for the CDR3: TGTGCCAGTAGTGCTCCCGGGACAGGAAGGTACAATGAGCAGTTCTTC. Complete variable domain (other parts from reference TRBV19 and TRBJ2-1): DGGITQSPKYLFRKEGQNVTLSCEQNLNHDAMYWYRQDPGQGLRLIYYSQIVNDFQKGDIAEGYSVSREKKESFPLTVTSAQKNPTAFYLCASSAPGTGRYNEQFFGPGTRLTVL.

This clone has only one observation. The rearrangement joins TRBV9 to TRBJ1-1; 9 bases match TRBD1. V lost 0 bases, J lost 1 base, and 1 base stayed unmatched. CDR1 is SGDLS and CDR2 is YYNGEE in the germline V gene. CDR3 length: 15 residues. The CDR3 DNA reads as TGTGCCAGCAGCGTAGAGGGACAGGGGAACACTGAAGCTTTCTTT. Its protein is CASSVEGQGNTEAFF.

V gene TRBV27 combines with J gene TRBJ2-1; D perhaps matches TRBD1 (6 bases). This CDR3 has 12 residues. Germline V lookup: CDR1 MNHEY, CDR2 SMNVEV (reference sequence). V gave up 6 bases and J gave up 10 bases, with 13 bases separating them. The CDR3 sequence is CASSFGGHEQFF. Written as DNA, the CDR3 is TGTGCCAGCAGCTTTGGGGGCCACGAGCAGTTCTTC.

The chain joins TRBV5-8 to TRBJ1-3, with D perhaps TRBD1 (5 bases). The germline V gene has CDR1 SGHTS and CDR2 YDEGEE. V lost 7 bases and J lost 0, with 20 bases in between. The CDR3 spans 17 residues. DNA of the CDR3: TGTGCCAGCCGCCCGACCACAGACAGTCCCTCTGGAAACACCATATATTTT. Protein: CASRPTTDSPSGNTIYF.

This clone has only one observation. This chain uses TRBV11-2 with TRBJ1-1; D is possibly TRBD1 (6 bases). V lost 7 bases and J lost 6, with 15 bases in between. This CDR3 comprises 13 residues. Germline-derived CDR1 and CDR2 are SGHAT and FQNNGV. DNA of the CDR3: TGTGCCAGCACCCCGACAGGCCACCCTGAAGCTTTCTTT. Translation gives CASTPTGHPEAFF.

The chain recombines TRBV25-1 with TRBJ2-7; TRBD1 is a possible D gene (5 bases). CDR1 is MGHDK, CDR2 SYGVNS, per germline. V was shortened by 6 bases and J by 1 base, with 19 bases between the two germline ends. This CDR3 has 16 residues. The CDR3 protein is CASSPLGQGRSYEQYF. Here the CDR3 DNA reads TGTGCCAGCAGCCCCCTGGGGCAGGGAAGGTCCTACGAGCAGTACTTC.

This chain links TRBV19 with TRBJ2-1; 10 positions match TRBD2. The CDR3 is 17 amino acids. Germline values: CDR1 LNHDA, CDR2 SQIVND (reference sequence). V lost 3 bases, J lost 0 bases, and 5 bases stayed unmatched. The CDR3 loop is CASSMGASGSSYNEQFF. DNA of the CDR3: TGTGCCAGTAGTATGGGGGCTAGCGGGAGCTCCTACAATGAGCAGTTCTTC.

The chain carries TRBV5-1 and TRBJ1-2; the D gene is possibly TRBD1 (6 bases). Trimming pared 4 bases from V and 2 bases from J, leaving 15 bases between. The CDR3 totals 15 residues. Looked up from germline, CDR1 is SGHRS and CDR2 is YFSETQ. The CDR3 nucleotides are TGCGCCAGCAGCCCAGGCCCAGGGGCCAACTATGGCTACACCTTC. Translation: CASSPGPGANYGYTF.

This CDR3 is CASSQFRDRSYGYTF. For the CDR3, the DNA is TGTGCCAGCAGCCAATTTCGGGACAGGAGCTATGGCTACACCTTC. The gene calls are TRBV14 and TRBJ1-2; the match to TRBD1 covers 8 bases. J was trimmed by 4 bases and V by 2 bases; bases with no gene match: 6. The CDR3 contains 15 residues. The germline CDR1 and CDR2 sequences are SGHDN and FVKESK.

CDR3 nucleotides: TGTGCCAGCAGCCAAGATCTAAGAGACAGGGGACGCAATGAGCAGTTCTTC. Translating gives CASSQDLRDRGRNEQFF. The genes are TRBV14 and TRBJ2-1; TRBD1 matches 8 bases. The germline gives CDR1 SGHDN, CDR2 FVKESK. The V and J ends lost 0 bases and 6 bases, in that order; junction bases with no gene match: 10. The CDR3 extends over 17 amino acids.

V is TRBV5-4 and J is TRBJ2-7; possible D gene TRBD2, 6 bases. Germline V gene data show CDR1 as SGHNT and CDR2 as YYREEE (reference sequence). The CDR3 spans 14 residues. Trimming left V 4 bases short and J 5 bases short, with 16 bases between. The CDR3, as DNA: TGTGCCAGCAGCGCGGCGGGGAACAGGCACGAGCAGTACTTC. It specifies CASSAAGNRHEQYF.